The 14 T cell receptor beta chains reported below all come from one sample, sequenced in a study of metastatic and nonmetastatic thyroid tumors. Treatment of any kind had been given to no patient before thyroid surgery. TCRdb ran MiXCR on the PCR reads. Of roughly 33,000 clones in the sample, 15% to 20% are singletons; the top ten hold roughly 12%. Material for sequencing was blood. These receptors all come from a male donor with papillary thyroid cancer or a benign thyroid nodule (not recorded which). Some clones in this sample may be carry-over from other donors' samples.

This clone appeared many times. The chain employs TRBV6-1 and TRBJ1-2; D might be TRBD1 (5 bases). V gave up 7 bases and J gave up 4 bases, with 13 bases separating them. Germline lookup yields CDR1 MNHNS and CDR2 SASEGT. The CDR3 extends over 13 amino acids. In DNA form, the CDR3 reads TGTGCCAGCACCCCCGTGGACACCTATGGCTACACCTTC. Amino acid sequence: CASTPVDTYGYTF.

The V gene is TRBV6-6, the J gene TRBJ1-3, with 7 bases lining up with TRBD1. The germline V gene has CDR1 MNHNY and CDR2 SVGAGI (reference sequence). Trimming removed 2 bases from V and 4 bases from J; junction bases left unmatched: 11. The CDR3 totals 17 residues. The CDR3 DNA sequence: TGTGCCAGCAGTTACGGGCCCCGACAGGGTTCGGGAAACACCATATATTTT. This encodes CASSYGPRQGSGNTIYF.

Comment on this clone: The limits of the CDR3 on the DNA are not certain, so only TCRdb's listed CDR3 is given. The CDR3 loop is CISVPVMVDNRGTGANVLTF. This sequence joins TRBV7-5 and TRBJ2-6; TRBD1 is the table's D call and was not checked against the DNA. TRBV7-5 is a recognized pseudogene. 20 amino acids form the CDR3, both terminal residues included.

For this clone: Mismatch with germline at one junction end may stem from a read error. Other DNA sequences within the sample encode an identical CDR3. The chain joins TRBV7-6 to TRBJ2-2, with TRBD2 matching over 7 bases. CDR1 and CDR2 (germline): SGHVS, FNYEAQ. CDR3 length: 16 residues. This CDR3 is CASSFPGGVGTGELFF. The CDR3 bases are TGTGCGAGCAGCTTCCCTGGGGGGGTCGGAACAGGGGAGCTGTTTTTT.

This clone was recorded a few times. The chain has TRBV28 and TRBJ2-7; 7 positions match TRBD2. CDR3 length: 14 residues. V dropped 7 bases and J dropped 5; count of bases not matched to a gene: 11. Germline CDR1 reads MDHEN; CDR2 reads SYDVKM. The CDR3 loop reads CASMFSGPPNEQYF. CDR3 bases: TGTGCCAGCATGTTTAGCGGGCCTCCTAACGAGCAGTACTTC. Looking up the rest from reference TRBV28 and TRBJ2-7 gives the full variable domain: DVKVTQSSRYLVKRTGEKVFLECVQDMDHENMFWYRQDPGLGLRLIYFSYDVKMKEKGDIPEGYSVSREKKERFSLILESASTNQTSMYLCASMFSGPPNEQYFGPGTRLTVT.

The chain couples TRBV5-1 to TRBJ2-2; 7 bases match TRBD2. V was clipped by 5 bases and J by 0 bases; unmatched bases: 7. Germline assignment: CDR1 SGHRS and CDR2 YFSETQ. This CDR3 is 16 amino acids long. CDR3: CASSTTSASNTGELFF. The CDR3, as DNA: TGCGCCAGCAGTACTACTAGCGCCTCGAACACCGGGGAGCTGTTTTTT.

This clone was detected many times. The V gene is TRBV20-1, the J gene TRBJ2-7; D uncertain. This CDR3 spans 12 amino acids. With 3 bases removed from V and 9 bases from J, the gap between germline ends came to 15 bases. Germline CDR1 and CDR2: DFQATT and SNEGSKA (reference sequence). CDR3 nucleotides: TGCAGTGCTAGGAACCAGCAGTCGGGGCAGTACTTC. Translated: CSARNQQSGQYF.

J is TRBJ2-2 and V is TRBV7-2; TRBD1 is a possible D gene (6 bases). The CDR3 has 19 amino acids. CDR1 and CDR2 (germline): SGHTA, FQGNSA. Trimming left V 1 base short and J 4 bases short, with 22 bases between. The CDR3 nucleotides are TGTGCCAGCAGCTTAGGGATCGGTCGGACAGCCCTCTTCACCGGGGAGCTGTTTTTT. Its translation is CASSLGIGRTALFTGELFF. Complete variable domain (other parts from reference TRBV7-2 and TRBJ2-2): GAGVSQSPSNKVTEKGKDVELRCDPISGHTALYWYRQSLGQGLEFLIYFQGNSAPDKSGLPSDRFSAERTGGSVSTLTIQRTQQEDSAVYLCASSLGIGRTALFTGELFFGEGSRLTVL.

This clone occurred many times. The chain has TRBV5-4 and TRBJ1-6, with unresolved D. The V end was cut by 2 bases, the J end by 7 bases, with 13 bases between. Germline CDR1 reads SGHNT; CDR2 reads YYREEE (reference sequence). The CDR3 is made up of 15 amino acids. The CDR3 sequence: CASSLPGTDNSPLHF. The DNA of the CDR3 is TGTGCCAGCAGCTTACCGGGAACTGACAATTCACCCCTCCACTTT.

V gene TRBV15 combines with J gene TRBJ2-2; no clear D gene. The CDR3 runs 15 residues. Germline assignment: CDR1 LNHNV and CDR2 YYDKDF (reference sequence). Deletions cut 0 bases from V and 0 bases from J, with 5 bases between. The CDR3 DNA follows: TGTGCCACCAGCAGAGACCGGGCGAACACCGGGGAGCTGTTTTTT. Translating gives CATSRDRANTGELFF.

This clone was picked up many times. The genes are TRBV27 and TRBJ2-2; TRBD2 is a possible D gene (5 bases). The germline V gene encodes CDR1 MNHEY and CDR2 SMNVEV (reference sequence). The V gene lost 6 bases and the J gene lost 4 bases, with 12 bases spanning the gap. This CDR3 has 14 residues. CDR3 DNA: TGTGCCAGCAGGCTTCTTCGGGGCACCGGGGAGCTGTTTTTT. Protein: CASRLLRGTGELFF.

This clone was observed many times. This rearrangement joins TRBV6-1 to TRBJ2-3; 7 bases line up with TRBD1. The germline V gene has CDR1 MNHNS and CDR2 SASEGT. The junction had 4 bases not matched to a gene; V was cut back by 10 bases and J by 0 bases. This CDR3 region has 13 residues. As DNA, the CDR3 is TGTGCCATCCTCAGGGGGAGCACAGATACGCAGTATTTT. This encodes CAILRGSTDTQYF.

In its sample, this clone was seen many times. V is TRBV7-9 and J is TRBJ1-2; D is ambiguous. Deletions cut 1 base from V and 4 bases from J, with 7 bases between. The CDR3 spans 13 residues. Germline V gene data show CDR1 as SEHNR and CDR2 as FQNEAQ (reference sequence). The CDR3: CASSLGQIYGYTF. In nucleotides, the CDR3 is TGTGCCAGCAGCTTAGGGCAGATCTATGGCTACACCTTC.

Ten or more counts support this clone. The chain combines TRBV28 with TRBJ1-1, with D possibly matching TRBD1 (6 bases). Germline lookup yields CDR1 MDHEN and CDR2 SYDVKM. This CDR3 spans 16 amino acids. Trimming shortened V by 6 bases and J by 0 bases, and 17 bases separated the two germline ends. The CDR3, as DNA: TGTGCCAGCAGACCTATTGGACAGACCTTGAACACTGAAGCTTTCTTT. It encodes CASRPIGQTLNTEAFF. Combining the CDR3 with reference TRBV28 and TRBJ1-1 gives the whole variable domain DVKVTQSSRYLVKRTGEKVFLECVQDMDHENMFWYRQDPGLGLRLIYFSYDVKMKEKGDIPEGYSVSREKKERFSLILESASTNQTSMYLCASRPIGQTLNTEAFFGQGTRLTVV.